This T cell receptor beta chain was recovered during a study of T cells in Graves' hyperthyroidism and ophthalmopathy. This clonotype was counted many times. Amplification targeted TCR beta CDR3 regions from RNA transcripts. First-round RT-PCR of the TCR CDR3 relied on the HTBI primer set. MiXCR was run by TCRdb on the multiplex PCR reads, yielding one entry per CDR3 protein. The table includes approximately 430,000 distinct CDR3 sequences, roughly 14% detected once. The CDR3 consists of 14 residues. Germline V gene data show CDR1 as MNHEY and CDR2 as SMNVEV (reference sequence). Trimming took 3 bases from V and 6 from J; bases not matched to a gene: 7.

This rearrangement joins TRBV27 to TRBJ2-7, with 8 bases that match TRBD1. The origin of this receptor is a man aged 18-30 years with Graves' ophthalmopathy. Sequences were obtained from blood. The CDR3 loop reads CASSLQDRVTEQYF. DNA of the CDR3: TGTGCCAGCAGTTTGCAGGACAGGGTGACCGAGCAGTACTTC.